Following are 19 T cell receptor beta chains from one sample sequenced in a study of cytomegalovirus exposure and HLA in healthy donors. The PCR employed 60 Vbeta primers together with 13 Jbeta primers. Method: immunoSEQ multiplex PCR; TCRdb's copy keeps in-frame clones and lacks some. The profile shows some 130,000 clones, about 75% of them singletons. The sequencing input was PBMCs. The receptors come from a middle-aged woman in good health and CMV-seronegative.

This chain uses TRBV1 with TRBJ2-2; the table's D call, TRBD2, has no DNA check behind it. TRBV1 is a listed pseudogene. The CDR3 runs 17 residues. CDR3 in amino acids: CTSSHRLGGPYTGGLFF. The CDR3 bases are TGCACCAGCAGCCATCGGTTGGGGGGGCCGTACACCGGGGGGCTGTTTTTT.

The chain links TRBV6-5 to TRBJ2-7; 11 bases line up with TRBD2. Germline trimming cut 8 bases from V and 3 bases from J; bases unmatched to any gene: 9. The CDR3 covers 15 residues. Germline loops: CDR1 MNHEY, CDR2 SVGAGI. Here the CDR3 DNA reads TGTGCCAGCGAGCTCTCCGGGACTAGCGGCTACGAGCAGTACTTC. Amino acid sequence: CASELSGTSGYEQYF.

The V and J genes are TRBV6-6 and TRBJ1-1, with D tentatively TRBD1 (5 bases). There are 15 residues in the CDR3. CDR1 is MNHNY, CDR2 SVGAGI, per germline (reference sequence). The V end lost 4 bases, the J end lost 5 bases, and 17 bases lay between the germline ends. The CDR3 loop is CASSSDMGKGTEAFF. The DNA for the CDR3 is TGTGCCAGCAGTTCCGACATGGGGAAGGGGACTGAAGCTTTCTTT.

This chain links TRBV13 with TRBJ2-3, with 9 bases matching TRBD2. J lost 2 bases, V lost 5 bases, and 8 bases had no gene match. CDR3 length equals 16 residues. Germline-derived CDR1 and CDR2 are PRHDT and FYEKMQ (reference sequence). The CDR3 here is CASSAAGGPFTDTQYF. CDR3 nucleotides: TGTGCCAGCAGCGCTGCGGGGGGGCCGTTCACAGATACGCAGTATTTT.

This clone has only one observation. This chain connects TRBV5-1 to TRBJ1-1; 9 bases align to TRBD1. Trimming removed 5 bases from V and 5 bases from J; junction bases left unmatched: 10. Germline CDR1 SGHRS, CDR2 YFSETQ. The CDR3 has 15 amino acids. CDR3 in amino acids: CASSYRTGALTEAFF. The CDR3 nucleotides read TGCGCCAGCAGTTACAGGACAGGGGCTCTGACTGAAGCTTTCTTT.

This clone has just a few counts. The chain links TRBV5-4 to TRBJ2-1; 9 nucleotides align to TRBD1. Trimming at V came to 4 bases and at J to 0 bases, leaving 5 bases not matched to a gene. Germline CDR1 is SGHNT and CDR2 is YYREEE (reference sequence). This CDR3 comprises 16 residues. The CDR3, as DNA: TGTGCCAGCAGCAAAGGGACAGGGCCCTCCTACAATGAGCAGTTCTTC. Residues: CASSKGTGPSYNEQFF.

The CDR3 protein is CASSPSLTGELFF. DNA of the CDR3: TGTGCCAGCAGCCCTTCCCTCACCGGGGAGCTGTTTTTT. The chain uses TRBV7-9 and TRBJ2-2; D ambiguous. The CDR3 extends over 13 amino acids. V shed 5 bases and J shed 4 bases, with 8 bases lying between them. In germline, CDR1 is SEHNR, CDR2 FQNEAQ (reference sequence).

V gene TRBV6-1 combines with J gene TRBJ2-2, with TRBD1 identical over 7 bases. This CDR3 contains 15 residues. Germline CDR1 and CDR2: MNHNS and SASEGT. The ends lost 6 bases at V and 5 bases at J; junction bases unmatched: 9. The CDR3 DNA follows: TGTGCCAGCAGCTCCGGGACAGCTACAACCGGGGAGCTGTTTTTT. This translates into CASSSGTATTGELFF.

The chain uses TRBV6-5 and TRBJ1-3; D call uncertain. This CDR3 region has 14 residues. Per germline, CDR1 MNHEY and CDR2 SVGAGI. The V and J ends lost 0 bases and 0 bases respectively, with 3 bases between them. Here the CDR3 reads CASSYSYSGNTIYF. CDR3 DNA: TGTGCCAGCAGTTACTCATACTCTGGAAACACCATATATTTT.

This clone came up a few times. The chain is built from TRBV5-6 and TRBJ1-5; D may be TRBD1 (5 bases). CDR3 length equals 15 residues. Germline V lookup: CDR1 SGHDT, CDR2 YYEEEE. The V and J ends lost 1 base and 7 bases respectively, with 15 bases between them. The CDR3 loop reads CASSLNRLMGQPQHF. DNA for the CDR3: TGTGCCAGCAGCTTGAACAGGTTAATGGGGCAGCCCCAGCATTTT.

The chain carries TRBV7-8 and TRBJ2-5; 8 positions agree with TRBD1. With 7 bases clipped from V and 5 bases from J, the junction kept 9 bases outside the gene matches. CDR1 and CDR2 (germline): SGHVS, FQNEAQ. The CDR3 has 14 amino acids. DNA for the CDR3: TGTGCCAGCACCCCGACAGGGGTCGAGGAGACCCAGTACTTC. Translation: CASTPTGVEETQYF.

The chain employs TRBV27 and TRBJ1-4; TRBD1 matches 9 bases. After removal of 1 base from V and 6 bases from J, the junction contained 3 bases not matched to a gene. CDR1 is MNHEY, CDR2 SMNVEV, per germline (reference sequence). There are 15 residues in the CDR3. The CDR3 sequence is CASSLLTGGDEKLFF. The CDR3 bases are TGTGCCAGCAGTTTATTGACAGGGGGGGATGAAAAACTGTTTTTT.

This chain joins TRBV30 and TRBJ1-6, with a possible D match to TRBD1 (5 bases). V was shortened by 0 bases and J by 10 bases, with 13 bases between the two germline ends. The CDR3 covers 14 residues. Germline CDR1 and CDR2: GTSNPN and SVGIG (reference sequence). The CDR3 loop reads CAWSVWQGGSPLHF. The DNA of the CDR3 is TGTGCCTGGAGTGTATGGCAGGGCGGCTCACCCCTCCACTTT. Filled out from reference TRBV30 and TRBJ1-6, the complete variable domain reads SQTIHQWPATLVQPVGSPLSLECTVEGTSNPNLYWYRQAAGRGLQLLFYSVGIGQISSEVPQNLSASRPQDRQFILSSKKLLLSDSGFYLCAWSVWQGGSPLHFGNGTRLTVT.

The rearrangement uses TRBV5-1 and TRBJ2-2; 12 bases line up with TRBD2. Germline CDR1 reads SGHRS; CDR2 reads YFSETQ. V lost 7 bases and J lost 2; bases outside the gene matches: 3. The CDR3 has 15 residues. As DNA, the CDR3 is TGCGCCAGCCGACTAGCGGGGGCCAACACCGGGGAGCTGTTTTTT. Its translation: CASRLAGANTGELFF.

The chain links TRBV7-2 to TRBJ2-2, with 7 bases lining up with TRBD2. Germline V gene data show CDR1 as SGHTA and CDR2 as FQGNSA. The ends lost 5 bases at V and 1 base at J; junction bases unmatched: 10. This CDR3 is built from 17 residues. CDR3 protein: CASSPQSGTKNTGELFF. The CDR3 DNA reads TGTGCCAGCAGCCCGCAGTCCGGGACTAAGAACACCGGGGAGCTGTTTTTT. Using reference TRBV7-2 and TRBJ2-2 for the parts outside the CDR3, the full variable domain is GAGVSQSPSNKVTEKGKDVELRCDPISGHTALYWYRQSLGQGLEFLIYFQGNSAPDKSGLPSDRFSAERTGGSVSTLTIQRTQQEDSAVYLCASSPQSGTKNTGELFFGEGSRLTVL.

This clone has more than one count but fewer than ten. The V and J genes are TRBV6-6 and TRBJ1-1, with 9 positions matching TRBD1. The V and J ends lost 0 bases and 1 base, in that order; junction bases with no gene match: 0. CDR1 is MNHNY and CDR2 is SVGAGI in the germline V gene (reference sequence). The CDR3 sequence is 15 residues long. In nucleotides, the CDR3 is TGTGCCAGCAGTTACTCGGGACAGGGGAACACTGAAGCTTTCTTT. Protein sequence: CASSYSGQGNTEAFF.

The genes are TRBV18 and TRBJ1-4; tentative D call: TRBD1 (6 bases). The CDR3 extends over 17 amino acids. V lost 3 bases, J lost 5 bases, and 19 bases lay in between. Germline CDR1 is KGHSH and CDR2 is LQKENI. This CDR3 is CASSPLKSDRPNEKLFF. The DNA for the CDR3 is TGTGCCAGCTCACCCCTCAAGTCCGACAGGCCGAATGAAAAACTGTTTTTT.

As regards this clone: The junction departs from germline at one end; a sequencing error may be responsible. This chain joins TRBV5-6 and TRBJ2-7; TRBD2 matches at 11 bases. Germline V gene lookup returns CDR1 SGHDT and CDR2 YYEEEE. This CDR3 is built from 13 residues. The CDR3 region has the DNA TGTGCCAGTCTAGCGGGGGGCTCCTACGAGCAGTGCTTC. Protein product: CASLAGGSYEQCF. Combining the CDR3 with reference TRBV5-6 and TRBJ2-7 gives the whole variable domain DAGVTQSPTHLIKTRGQQVTLRCSPKSGHDTVSWYQQALGQGPQFIFQYYEEEERQRGNFPDRFSGHQFPNYSSELNVNALLLGDSALYLCASLAGGSYEQCFGPGTRLTVT.

The V gene is TRBV18, the J gene TRBJ2-3; 9 bases line up with TRBD1. Germline-derived CDR1 and CDR2 are KGHSH and LQKENI. The CDR3 contains 16 residues. V lost 2 bases to trimming and J lost 3 bases; unmatched junction nucleotides: 6. Written as DNA, the CDR3 is TGTGCCAGCTCACCAAGCGAGGGGACAGGGACAGATACGCAGTATTTT. Protein: CASSPSEGTGTDTQYF.